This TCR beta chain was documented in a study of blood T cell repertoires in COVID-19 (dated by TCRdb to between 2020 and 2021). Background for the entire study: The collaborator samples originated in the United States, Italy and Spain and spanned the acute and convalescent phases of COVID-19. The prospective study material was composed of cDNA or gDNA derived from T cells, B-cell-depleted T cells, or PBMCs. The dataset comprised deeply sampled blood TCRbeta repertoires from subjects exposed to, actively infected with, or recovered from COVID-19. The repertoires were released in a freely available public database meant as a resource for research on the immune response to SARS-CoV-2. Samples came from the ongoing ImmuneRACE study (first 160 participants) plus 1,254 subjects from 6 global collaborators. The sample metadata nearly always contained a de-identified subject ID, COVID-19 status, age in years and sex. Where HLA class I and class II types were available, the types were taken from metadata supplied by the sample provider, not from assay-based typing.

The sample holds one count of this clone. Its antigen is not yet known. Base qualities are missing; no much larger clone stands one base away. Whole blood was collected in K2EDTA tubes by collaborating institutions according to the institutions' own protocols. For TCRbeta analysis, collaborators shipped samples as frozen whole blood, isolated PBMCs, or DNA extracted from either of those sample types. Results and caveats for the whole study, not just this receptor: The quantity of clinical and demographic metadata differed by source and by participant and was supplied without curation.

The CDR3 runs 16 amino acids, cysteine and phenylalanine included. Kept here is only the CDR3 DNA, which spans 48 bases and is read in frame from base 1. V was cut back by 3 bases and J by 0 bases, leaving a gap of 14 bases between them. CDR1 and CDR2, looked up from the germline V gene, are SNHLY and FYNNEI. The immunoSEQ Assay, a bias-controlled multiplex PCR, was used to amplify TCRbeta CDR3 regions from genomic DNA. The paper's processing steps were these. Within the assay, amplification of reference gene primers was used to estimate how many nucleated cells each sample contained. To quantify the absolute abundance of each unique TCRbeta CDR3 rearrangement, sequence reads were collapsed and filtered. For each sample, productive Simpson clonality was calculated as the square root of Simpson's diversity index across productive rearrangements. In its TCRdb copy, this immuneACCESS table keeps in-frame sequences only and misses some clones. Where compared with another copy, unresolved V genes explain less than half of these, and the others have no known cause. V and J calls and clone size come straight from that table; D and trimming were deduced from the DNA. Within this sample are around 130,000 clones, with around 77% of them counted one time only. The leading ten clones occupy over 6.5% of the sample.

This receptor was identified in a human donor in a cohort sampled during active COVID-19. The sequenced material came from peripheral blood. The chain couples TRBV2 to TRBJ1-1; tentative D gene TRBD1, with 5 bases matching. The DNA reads TGTGCCAGCAGTGAGAACTGGTCAGGGTTGAACACTGAAGCTTTCTTT. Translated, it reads CASSENWSGLNTEAFF.